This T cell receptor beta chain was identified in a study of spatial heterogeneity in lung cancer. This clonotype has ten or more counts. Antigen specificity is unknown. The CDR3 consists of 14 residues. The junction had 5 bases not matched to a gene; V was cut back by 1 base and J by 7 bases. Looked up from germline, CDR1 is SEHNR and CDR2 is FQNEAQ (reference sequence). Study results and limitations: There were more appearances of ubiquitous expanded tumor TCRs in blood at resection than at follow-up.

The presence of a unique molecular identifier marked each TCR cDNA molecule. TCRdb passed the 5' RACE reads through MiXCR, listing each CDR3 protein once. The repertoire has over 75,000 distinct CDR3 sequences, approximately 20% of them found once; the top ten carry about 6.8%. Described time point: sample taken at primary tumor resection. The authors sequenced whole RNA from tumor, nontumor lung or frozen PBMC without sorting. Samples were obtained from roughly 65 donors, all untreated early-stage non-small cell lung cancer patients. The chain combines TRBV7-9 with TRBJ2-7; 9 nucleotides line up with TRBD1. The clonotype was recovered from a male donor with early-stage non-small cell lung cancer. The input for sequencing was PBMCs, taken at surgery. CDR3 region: CASSLVGGTGEQYF. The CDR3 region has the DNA TGTGCCAGCAGCTTAGTAGGAGGGACAGGGGAGCAGTACTTC.